This entry concerns a single TCR beta chain. What this receptor recognizes is not known. No much larger clone is present one base from it, and per-base qualities are unavailable. RNA was extracted using the RNeasy kit, and roughly 0.5 to 1 microgram was reverse transcribed with random hexamers. TCR beta CDR3 regions were amplified with the immunoSEQ multiplex PCR assay covering 54 Vbeta and 13 Jbeta segments. To correct PCR amplification bias, a synthetic template baseline was used for both primer optimization and computational correction. Per the original workflow: Reads were annotated to V, D and J genes according to IMGT and were analyzed with immunoSEQ Analyzer, with only productive sequences retained. To calculate clonality, Shannon entropy was normalized by log2 of the number of productive unique sequences and then subtracted from one. Public and private clones were assessed among the 100 most prevalent clones of each patient and control. Clones were defined as Susac-specific if absent from the healthy and MS cohorts, from some 1,000 published viral clones and from other ImmuneACCESS disease sequences. The public reads were reanalyzed by TCRdb: fastp trimming at Q25, MiXCR alignment, in-frame beta chains only. All rows with the same CDR3 protein become a single entry with the most common DNA and genes. None of the V and J calls come from the authors' own analysis; TCRdb made them. The sample table holds 330,000 or so distinct CDR3 sequences, of which 89% were seen once. Around 0.18% of the sample comes from the top ten.

Taken from the germline V gene, the CDR1 and CDR2 loops are LGHNA and YSLEER. After removal of 3 bases from V and 1 base from J, the junction retains 4 bases not matched to a gene. From cysteine to phenylalanine, the CDR3 is 16 amino acids long. The read is trimmed to its CDR3 DNA, 48 bases read in frame from base 1. High-throughput TCR beta sequencing profiled peripheral blood CD8+ and CD4+ T cells from healthy donors, Susac syndrome patients and multiple sclerosis patients. Multiple sclerosis controls were treatment-naive patients with stable or active relapsing-remitting disease fulfilling revised McDonald criteria. Bulk CD8+ and CD4+ T cells were purified by magnetic negative isolation, whereas CD8+ TEMRA cells were enriched by FACS. Blood was drawn into EDTA tubes, processed within 24 hours, and PBMCs were isolated by density gradient centrifugation. PBMCs intended for TCR sequencing were frozen in liquid nitrogen and were later thawed in a 37 degrees C water bath. The sorted or isolated CD4+, CD8+ and CD8+ TEMRA cells reached a purity of at least 90%.

This entry comes from a study of CD8 T cells in Susac syndrome (dated by TCRdb to between 2018 and 2021). Describing the broader study: The study used repertoire sequencing to test whether antigen drove CD8+ T cell activation and differentiation in Susac syndrome. CD8+ T cell repertoire clonality was compared between about a dozen healthy donors, some 14 Susac syndrome patients and approximately 15 multiple sclerosis patients. Results and caveats for the whole study, not just this receptor: The number of individuals in the TCR sequencing and HLA analysis was acknowledged as relatively small.

This clonotype was sampled from a human donor with multiple sclerosis. Sequenced: CD8+ T cells from PBMCs. The chain links TRBV4-3 with TRBJ2-5; 11 bases in the junction line up with TRBD2. The encoded CDR3 is CASSHGTSGVQETQYF. The DNA sequence is TGCGCCAGCAGCCACGGGACTAGCGGCGTCCAAGAGACCCAGTACTTC.